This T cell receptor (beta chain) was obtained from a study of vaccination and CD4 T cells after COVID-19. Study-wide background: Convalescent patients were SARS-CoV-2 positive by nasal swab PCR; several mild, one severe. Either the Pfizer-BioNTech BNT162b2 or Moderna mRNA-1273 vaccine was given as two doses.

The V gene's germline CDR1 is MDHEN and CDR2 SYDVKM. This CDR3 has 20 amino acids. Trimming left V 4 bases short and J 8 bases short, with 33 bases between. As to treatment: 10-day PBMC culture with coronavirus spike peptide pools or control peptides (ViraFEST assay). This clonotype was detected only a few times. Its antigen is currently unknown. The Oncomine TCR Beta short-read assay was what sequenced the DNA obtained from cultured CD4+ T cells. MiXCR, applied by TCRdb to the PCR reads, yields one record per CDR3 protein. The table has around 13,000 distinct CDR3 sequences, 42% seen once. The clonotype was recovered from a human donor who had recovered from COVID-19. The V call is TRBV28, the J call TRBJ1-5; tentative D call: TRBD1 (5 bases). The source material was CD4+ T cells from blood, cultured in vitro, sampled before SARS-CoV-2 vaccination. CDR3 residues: CASSSPGASVERRREKPQHF. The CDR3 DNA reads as TGTGCCAGCAGTTCCCCCGGGGCCTCCGTCGAGCGGCGCAGGGAAAAGCCCCAGCATTTT.